The rows below give T cell receptor beta chains drawn from one sample of a study of cytomegalovirus exposure and HLA in healthy donors. Clones were read by immunoSEQ multiplex PCR, and TCRdb kept only the in-frame ones, dropping some. The table shows around 170,000 clones, with about 72% occurring only once. Sequenced input: PBMCs. Receptor source: a girl aged 5 to 17 in good health and CMV-seronegative. CDR3s include the opening cysteine and the closing phenylalanine or tryptophan. A D gene is named only where the DNA matches it firmly. Clone size is not always given. Where it is, it says once, few, many or a class for expanded clones.

J gene	D gene	V gene	clone size	CDR3 DNA	CDR3 protein
TRBJ2-7	-	TRBV5-1	-	TGCGCCAGCAGCTTGGGGGGCTCTGGCGGCGGCTACGAGCAGTACTTC	CASSLGGSGGGYEQYF
TRBJ1-2	-	TRBV6-1	-	TGTGCCAGCAGTGAAAGGGGCTATGGCTACACCTTC	CASSERGYGYTF
TRBJ1-5	-	TRBV19	-	TGTGCCAGTAGTTTCCGGGGAAATCAGCCCCAGCATTTT	CASSFRGNQPQHF
TRBJ1-1	TRBD1	TRBV7-2	-	TGTGCCAGCAGCCTGGGACAGTTGATGAACACTGAAGCTTTCTTT	CASSLGQLMNTEAFF
TRBJ2-1	-	TRBV5-4	few	TGTGCCAGCAGCTTCGGGGGTTACCCCAATGAGCAGTTCTTC	CASSFGGYPNEQFF
TRBJ2-5	TRBD1	TRBV2	few	TGTGCCAGCAGTCAACAGGGGGCAGAGACCCAGTACTTC	CASSQQGAETQYF
TRBJ1-1	TRBD1	TRBV6-5	-	TGTGCCAGCACTCTCAGGGGGCTAGGTGAAGCTTTCTTT	CASTLRGLGEAFF
TRBJ1-4	-	TRBV6-5	few	TGTGCCAGCAGACGGCTGGGGGGTTCTAATGAAAAACTGTTTTTT	CASRRLGGSNEKLFF
TRBJ1-2	TRBD1	TRBV5-6	-	TGTGCCAGCAGCAACAGACAGGGGGCGTCTGGTGGCTACACCTTC	CASSNRQGASGGYTF
TRBJ1-2	TRBD1	TRBV5-8	-	TGTGCCAGCAGTTGGTCAGGGGGAAGCTATGGCTACACCTTC	CASSWSGGSYGYTF
TRBJ1-2	-	TRBV5-8	once	TGTGCCAGCAGCCGGACAGAGACGACCTATGGCTACACCTTC	CASSRTETTYGYTF
TRBJ1-6	TRBD1	TRBV11-2	few	TGTGCCAGCAGCGAACAGGGACAGGGGTTTGGTAATTCACCCCTCCACTTT	CASSEQGQGFGNSPLHF
TRBJ2-3	-	TRBV11-2	-	TGTGCCAGCAGCTGGACTCCAGGGGGCACAGATACGCAGTATTTT	CASSWTPGGTDTQYF
TRBJ1-2	-	TRBV7-9	-	TGTGCCAGCAGCTCGGAGCAGCTCTATGGCTACACCTTC	CASSSEQLYGYTF
TRBJ1-6	-	TRBV9	few	TGTGCCAGCAGCGTAGGGACAATTGGTTATAATTCACCCCTCCACTTT	CASSVGTIGYNSPLHF
TRBJ1-6	-	TRBV6-1	-	TGTGCCAGCAGTGAGGCGGCAAATTCACCCCTCCACTTT	CASSEAANSPLHF
TRBJ1-2	-	TRBV6-5	-	TGTGCCAGCAGAGGCGGGGTTAACTATGGCTACACCTTC	CASRGGVNYGYTF
TRBJ1-2	-	TRBV7-8	once	TGTGCCAGCAGCTTAGGGGGCTACGGCTATGGCTACACCTTC	CASSLGGYGYGYTF
TRBJ1-2	TRBD1	TRBV5-1	-	TGCGCCAGCAGCTTGGCGGGGACAGTCTATGGCTACACCTTC	CASSLAGTVYGYTF
TRBJ2-2	TRBD2	TRBV7-7	few	TGTGCTAGCAGCTTAGAAGCGGGGGCCACCGGGGAGCTGTTTTTT	CASSLEAGATGELFF
TRBJ1-5	-	TRBV15	-	TGTGCCACCAGCAGAGTCGCAGGGAAGGCTCAGCCCCAGCATTTT	CATSRVAGKAQPQHF
TRBJ1-6	-	TRBV2	-	TGTGCCAGCAGTGATAGGAGGGGTCGGCATTCACCCCTCCACTTT	CASSDRRGRHSPLHF
TRBJ2-7	-	TRBV30	-	TGTGCCTGGACAGGGTTTTCCGGCTACGAGCAGTACTTC	CAWTGFSGYEQYF
TRBJ2-2	-	TRBV5-1	-	TGCGCCAGCAGCCCCGGACAAGTTAACACCGGGGAGCTGTTTTTT	CASSPGQVNTGELFF
TRBJ1-1	-	TRBV5-4	-	TGTGCCAGCAGGGGCTCCATCATACAGAACACTGAAGCTTTCTTT	CASRGSIIQNTEAFF
TRBJ1-3	-	TRBV19	once	TGTGCCTCCCGGGGGGGGGAAGGAAACACCATATATTTT	CASRGGEGNTIYF
TRBJ2-1	TRBD1	TRBV7-3	once	TGTGCCAGCAGCTTAACCGGACAGGGACACAATGAGCAGTTCTTC	CASSLTGQGHNEQFF
TRBJ2-7	TRBD1	TRBV7-9	-	TGTGCCAGCAAAGGCGGACAGGACTACGAGCAGTACTTC	CASKGGQDYEQYF
TRBJ2-1	-	TRBV15	-	TGTGCCACCAGCAGAGATCTGGTTGGACAGAGCTCCTACAATGAGCAGTTCTTC	CATSRDLVGQSSYNEQFF
TRBJ2-3	-	TRBV20-1	-	TGCAGTGCTCGATCAGCGGATACGCAGTATTTT	CSARSADTQYF
TRBJ1-5	-	TRBV7-2	few	TGTGCCAGCACCCTTCGGGGGGGTAATCAGCCCCAGCATTTT	CASTLRGGNQPQHF
TRBJ1-2	TRBD1	TRBV19	-	TGTGCCAGTAGTCAAAGACAGGGCGCCGCGGAGGGTGGCTACACCTTC	CASSQRQGAAEGGYTF
TRBJ1-3	TRBD1	TRBV10-3	-	TGTGCCATCAGCGCCAGGGGGTCCGGAAACACCATATATTTT	CAISARGSGNTIYF
TRBJ2-3	TRBD1	TRBV5-1	few	TGCGCCACCACCCGGGGACAGGACACAGATACGCAGTATTTT	CATTRGQDTDTQYF
TRBJ2-3	TRBD2	TRBV14	-	TGTGCCAGCAGCACTAGCGGCTCAGATACGCAGTATTTT	CASSTSGSDTQYF
TRBJ2-1	-	TRBV5-4	few	TGTGCCAGCAGCTTGGGGTTCGGGGGTGAGCAGTTCTTC	CASSLGFGGEQFF
TRBJ2-3	-	TRBV11-3	-	TGTGCCAGCAGCCTTTCGGGTGTTGTCAGCACAGATACGCAGTATTTT	CASSLSGVVSTDTQYF
TRBJ1-2	-	TRBV5-1	-	TGCGCCAGCAGTCCCGCTGGGAGAGGTGACTATGGCTACACCTTC	CASSPAGRGDYGYTF
TRBJ1-1	-	TRBV2	-	TGTGCCAGCAGTCTTGGGGCGGACGAAGCTTTCTTT	CASSLGADEAFF
TRBJ2-1	-	TRBV11-3	-	TGTGCCAGCAGTCAGGGGCTGGACCCCTCCTACAATGAGCAGTTCTTC	CASSQGLDPSYNEQFF
TRBJ2-7	-	TRBV30	-	TGTGCCTGGAGTGTAACAGGGCTTATCTACGAGCAGTACTTC	CAWSVTGLIYEQYF
TRBJ1-6	TRBD1	TRBV19	few	TGTGCCAGTAGCACCGACAGGGGTCTCGGAAATTCACCCCTCCACTTT	CASSTDRGLGNSPLHF
TRBJ1-6	-	TRBV11-2	-	TGTGCCAGCAGCTCAACAAATAAGGTGGGCTCACCCCTCCACTTT	CASSSTNKVGSPLHF
TRBJ1-6	TRBD1	TRBV2	-	TGTGCCAGCAGTGAAATTTCAGGGGGTGATTCACCCCTCCACTTT	CASSEISGGDSPLHF
TRBJ1-2	-	TRBV15	-	TGTGCCACCAGCAGAGAGGGGAACAGGGACTATGGCTACACCTTC	CATSREGNRDYGYTF
TRBJ2-3	TRBD2	TRBV6-4	-	TGTGCCAGCAGTTCCTTAGCGGGGGGGCAAGATACGCAGTATTTT	CASSSLAGGQDTQYF